These T cell receptor beta chains were read from a single sample in a study of prognosis after radiotherapy for stage I lung cancer. TCRdb recomputed calls from the multiplex PCR reads with MiXCR, one row per CDR3 protein. The table lists over 9,000 distinct CDR3 sequences, under 45% of them singletons. The sample was PBMCs, taken before or after stereotactic body radiation therapy (not recorded which). Receptors were obtained from a donor aged 50 or older with non-small cell lung cancer. CDR3s include the opening cysteine and the closing phenylalanine or tryptophan. Fields, in order: J gene, D gene, V gene, clone size, CDR3 DNA, CDR3 protein. A D gene is named only where the DNA matches it firmly. Only some rows state a clone size, as once, few, many or a class for expanded clones.

J: TRBJ1-4; D: TRBD1; V: TRBV6-1; size: once; DNA: TGTGCCAGCAGAAGGAACCGGGACAGCGTTAATGAAAAACTGTTTTTT; CDR3: CASRRNRDSVNEKLFF
J: TRBJ2-3; D: TRBD2; V: TRBV20-1; size: -; DNA: TGCAGTGCGGAGGGACTAAATGGGGGCACAGATACGCAGTATTTT; CDR3: CSAEGLNGGTDTQYF
J: TRBJ2-7; D: TRBD1; V: TRBV10-3; size: many; DNA: TGTGCCATCAGTGGGGGGACAGGTATCCACGAGCAGTACTTC; CDR3: CAISGGTGIHEQYF
J: TRBJ1-2; D: -; V: TRBV5-1; size: many; DNA: TGCGCCAGCAGCTTGGAAAGAGGACAATCATATGGCTACACCTTC; CDR3: CASSLERGQSYGYTF
J: TRBJ2-7; D: -; V: TRBV11-3; size: -; DNA: TGTGCCAGCAGCTTGGGAGGAGGGGCTACTGAGCAGTACTTC; CDR3: CASSLGGGATEQYF
J: TRBJ2-3; D: TRBD1; V: TRBV19; size: many; DNA: TGTGCCATCCGGGACAGGGACACAGATACGCAGTATTTT; CDR3: CAIRDRDTDTQYF
J: TRBJ2-1; D: -; V: TRBV6-2/TRBV6-3; size: -; DNA: TGTGCCAGCAGCCCCCCCCGTGGGGGAAGCTCCTACAATGAGCAGTTCTTC; CDR3: CASSPPRGGSSYNEQFF
J: TRBJ1-3; D: -; V: TRBV7-6; size: many; DNA: TGTGCCAGCAGCGCTGAGCGGTTCGGGTTGAACACCATATATTTT; CDR3: CASSAERFGLNTIYF
J: TRBJ2-3; D: -; V: TRBV12-3/TRBV12-4; size: once; DNA: TGTGCCAGCAGTTTAGCGTGTGCAGATACGCAGTATTTT; CDR3: CASSLACADTQYF
J: TRBJ2-5; D: TRBD2; V: TRBV7-9; size: -; DNA: TGTGCCAGCAGCCGGACTAGCGGGGGGTGGGAGACCCAGTACTTC; CDR3: CASSRTSGGWETQYF
J: TRBJ2-5; D: -; V: TRBV7-7; size: -; DNA: TGTGCCAACAGCGAAGGAGTCCAGGAGACCCAGTGCTTC; CDR3: CANSEGVQETQCF
J: TRBJ2-2; D: TRBD2; V: TRBV9; size: many; DNA: TGTGCCAGTAGACTAGCGGGGGACACCGGGGAGCTGTTTTTT; CDR3: CASRLAGDTGELFF
J: TRBJ2-6; D: -; V: TRBV27; size: few; DNA: TGTGCCAGCAGTTTAGCTGGGGCCAACGTCCTGACTTTC; CDR3: CASSLAGANVLTF
J: TRBJ1-1; D: -; V: TRBV5-6; size: -; DNA: TGTGCCAGCAGCTTCTGGAGTATCACTGAAGCTTTCTTT; CDR3: CASSFWSITEAFF
J: TRBJ2-6; D: -; V: TRBV15; size: many; DNA: TGTGCCACCAGCAGGGCTGGAGCTGGGGCCAACGTCCTGACTTTC; CDR3: CATSRAGAGANVLTF
J: TRBJ1-1; D: TRBD1; V: TRBV7-2; size: many; DNA: TGTGCCAGCTGCCGGAGAGGGGGCGTTGAAGCTTTCTTT; CDR3: CASCRRGGVEAFF
J: TRBJ2-1; D: -; V: TRBV14; size: many; DNA: TGTGCCAGCAGCCCCCGGTTAGCAGGCTCCTACAATGAGCAGTTCTTC; CDR3: CASSPRLAGSYNEQFF
J: TRBJ2-2; D: -; V: TRBV9; size: many; DNA: TGTGCCAGCAGCGTTTTCATCCCCGGGAGTTTTCCCGGGGAGCTGTTTTTT; CDR3: CASSVFIPGSFPGELFF
J: TRBJ2-5; D: -; V: TRBV6-1; size: -; DNA: TGTGCCAGCAGTGAAGCCGGACAGACCCAGTACTTC; CDR3: CASSEAGQTQYF
J: TRBJ1-1; D: -; V: TRBV4-3; size: many; DNA: TGCGCCAGCAGCCAAGACAGGGGCACTGAAGCTTTCTTT; CDR3: CASSQDRGTEAFF
J: TRBJ1-2; D: -; V: TRBV7-2; size: -; DNA: TGTGCCAGCAGCTTGGGCAGACAGGTCTATGGCTACACCTTC; CDR3: CASSLGRQVYGYTF
J: TRBJ2-3; D: TRBD2; V: TRBV6-1; size: -; DNA: TGTGCCAGAAGTGAATCGGAGAGCGGGAGCATAGTAGATACGCAGTATTTT; CDR3: CARSESESGSIVDTQYF
J: TRBJ2-5; D: TRBD1; V: TRBV18; size: many; DNA: TGTGCCAGCTCACCGGCCAGGGGGCCGGAGACCCAGTACTTC; CDR3: CASSPARGPETQYF
J: TRBJ2-3; D: -; V: TRBV6-1; size: -; DNA: TGTGCCAGCAACACAGATACGCAGTATTTT; CDR3: CASNTDTQYF
J: TRBJ2-5; D: -; V: TRBV7-3; size: -; DNA: TGTGCCAGCAGAGCCCCGAGGGTTGATACAGAGACCCAGTACTTC; CDR3: CASRAPRVDTETQYF
J: TRBJ1-2; D: TRBD1; V: TRBV9; size: few; DNA: TGTGCCAGCAACAGGGGGCTGGACTATGGCTACACCTTC; CDR3: CASNRGLDYGYTF
J: TRBJ1-6; D: -; V: TRBV27; size: -; DNA: TGTGCCAGAAGGAGTCATTTGCGGGGTAGAAATTCACCCCTCCACTTT; CDR3: CARRSHLRGRNSPLHF